The source of this T cell receptor beta chain is a study of T cell responses to AZD1222 COVID-19 vaccine. In regard to this clone: The antigen is not known.

Repertoires were generated with immunoSEQ multiplex PCR, while TCRdb's copy carries only in-frame clones and drops some. Of tens of thousands of clones in the sample, 79% were seen once. V lost 2 bases and J lost 2; bases outside the gene matches: 1. The germline CDR1 and CDR2 sequences are MNHNY and SVGAGI (reference sequence). The CDR3 extends over 14 amino acids. Points from the study as a whole: It was only a handful of AZD1222 recipients who were seropositive at baseline. Across the whole spike, CD4 TCRs peaked at regions 160-218 and 743-854. As reported, nearly half of all spike-specific TCRs target variant regions that are unmutated. Compared with day 0, the breadth and depth of the Spike-specific TCR repertoire rose significantly after two doses of AZD1222.

This receptor was identified in an adult in good health. The chain has TRBV6-6 and TRBJ1-2; 8 nucleotides line up with TRBD1. Sequenced here: peripheral blood, sampled on day 0 of MenACWY control vaccination. CDR3 sequence reads: CASSYGQGNYGYTF. The CDR3 coding sequence is TGTGCCAGCAGTTACGGACAGGGAAACTATGGCTACACCTTC.